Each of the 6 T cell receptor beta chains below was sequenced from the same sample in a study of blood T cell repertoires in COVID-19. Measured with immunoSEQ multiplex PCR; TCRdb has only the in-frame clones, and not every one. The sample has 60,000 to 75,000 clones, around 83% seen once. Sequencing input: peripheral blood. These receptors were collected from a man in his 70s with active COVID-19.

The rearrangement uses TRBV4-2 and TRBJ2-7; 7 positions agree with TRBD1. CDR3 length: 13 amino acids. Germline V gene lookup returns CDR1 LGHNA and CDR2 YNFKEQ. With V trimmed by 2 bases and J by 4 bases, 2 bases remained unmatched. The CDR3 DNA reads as TGTGCCAGCAGCCAACAACAGGGGTACGAGCAGTACTTC. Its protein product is CASSQQQGYEQYF.

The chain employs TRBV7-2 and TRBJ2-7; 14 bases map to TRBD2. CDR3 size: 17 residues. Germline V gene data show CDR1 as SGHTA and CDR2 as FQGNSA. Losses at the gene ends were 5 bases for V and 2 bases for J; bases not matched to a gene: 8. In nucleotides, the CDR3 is TGTGCCAGCAGCCCCCAGGGACTAGCGGGAGCCGCCTACGAGCAGTACTTC. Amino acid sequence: CASSPQGLAGAAYEQYF.

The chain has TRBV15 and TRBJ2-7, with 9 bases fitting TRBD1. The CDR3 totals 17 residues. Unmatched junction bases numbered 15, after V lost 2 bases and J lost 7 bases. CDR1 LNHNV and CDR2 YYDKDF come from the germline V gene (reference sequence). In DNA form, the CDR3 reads TGTGCCACCAGCAGACCACGTACCACGGGACAGGGTGCGGAGCAGTACTTC. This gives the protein CATSRPRTTGQGAEQYF.

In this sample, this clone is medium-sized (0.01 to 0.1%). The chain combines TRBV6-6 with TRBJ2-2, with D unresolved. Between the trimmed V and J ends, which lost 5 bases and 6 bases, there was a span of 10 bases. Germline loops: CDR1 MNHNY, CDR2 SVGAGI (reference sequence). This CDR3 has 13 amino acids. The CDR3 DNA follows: TGTGCCAGCAGTCCACAACACCCCGGGGAGCTGTTTTTT. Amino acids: CASSPQHPGELFF.

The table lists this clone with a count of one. The CDR3: CASSSPPPAYEQYF. CDR3 nucleotides: TGCGCCAGCAGCTCTCCTCCCCCAGCCTACGAGCAGTACTTC. The chain carries TRBV5-1 and TRBJ2-7; D is unclear. CDR1 and CDR2 from the germline V gene are SGHRS and YFSETQ. V was shortened by 3 bases and J by 2 bases, with 12 bases between the two germline ends. There are 14 residues in the CDR3.

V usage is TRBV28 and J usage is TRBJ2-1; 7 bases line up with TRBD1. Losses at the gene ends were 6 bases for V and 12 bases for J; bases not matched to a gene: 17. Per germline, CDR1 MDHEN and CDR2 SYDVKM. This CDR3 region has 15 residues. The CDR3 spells CASRSTGQTVQGQFF. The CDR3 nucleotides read TGTGCCAGCAGGTCTACGGGACAGACCGTACAGGGGCAGTTCTTC.